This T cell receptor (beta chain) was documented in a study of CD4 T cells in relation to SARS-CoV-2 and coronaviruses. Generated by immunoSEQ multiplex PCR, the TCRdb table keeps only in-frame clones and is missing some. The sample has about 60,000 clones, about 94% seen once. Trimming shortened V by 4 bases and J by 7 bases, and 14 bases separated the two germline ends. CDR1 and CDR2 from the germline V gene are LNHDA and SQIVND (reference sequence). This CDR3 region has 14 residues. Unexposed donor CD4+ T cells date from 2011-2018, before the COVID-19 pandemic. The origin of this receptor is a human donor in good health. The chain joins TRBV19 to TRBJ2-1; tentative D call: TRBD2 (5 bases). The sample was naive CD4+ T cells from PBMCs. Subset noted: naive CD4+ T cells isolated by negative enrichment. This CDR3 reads CASSTGLAINEQFF. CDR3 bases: TGTGCCAGTAGTACCGGACTTGCCATTAATGAGCAGTTCTTC. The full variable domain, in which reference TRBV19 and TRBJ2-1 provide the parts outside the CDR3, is DGGITQSPKYLFRKEGQNVTLSCEQNLNHDAMYWYRQDPGQGLRLIYYSQIVNDFQKGDIAEGYSVSREKKESFPLTVTSAQKNPTAFYLCASSTGLAINEQFFGPGTRLTVL.